This note documents a single T cell receptor (beta chain) sequence. Method: immunoSEQ multiplex PCR; TCRdb's copy keeps in-frame clones and lacks some. The table records a few hundred thousand clones, 80% to 90% of them present only once. The study drew participants aged about 18 to 89 years from 20 to 30 US areas. Donors were grouped by their self-reported clinical history. The CDR3 totals 11 residues. V lost 7 bases, J lost 4 bases, and 7 bases lay in between. Germline lookup yields CDR1 SQVTM and CDR2 ANQGSEA. The sample comes from a study of blood T cell repertoires in COVID-19. About the research overall: Samples representing acute and convalescent COVID-19 were sourced from the United States, Italy and Spain. PBMCs, B-cell-depleted T cells, or T cells were the source of the cDNA or gDNA that made up the material.

This TCR was sampled from a woman aged 18-35 years in a cohort exposed to, infected with or recovered from COVID-19 (not recorded which). Specimen: PBMCs or T cells enriched from blood (not recorded which). The V call is TRBV29-1, the J call TRBJ1-4; D is unresolved. The CDR3 region has the DNA TGCAGCGCGACGGGTAATGAAAAACTGTTTTTT. Encoded protein: CSATGNEKLFF.